The T cell receptor (beta chain) under discussion was sequenced for a study of cytomegalovirus exposure and HLA in healthy donors. Study-level findings and limits: Cytomegalovirus status, reportedly, was diagnosed with high specificity and sensitivity by the classifier. Follow-up analysis later connected one missense variant in DCLRE1C with trimming of TCR beta V- and J-genes.

In the case of this clone: Antigen: not known.

The PCR used 60 Vbeta and 13 Jbeta primers. TCRdb keeps only in-frame clones here, not all; method: immunoSEQ multiplex PCR. The profile shows roughly 190,000 clones, around four fifths of them singletons. The material sequenced was PBMCs. The receptor's source is a woman aged 18-29 years in good health and CMV-seronegative.

Here the CDR3 reads CASSERGSGSSYNEQFF. DNA for the CDR3: TGTGCCAGCAGTGAAAGAGGTAGCGGGAGTTCCTACAATGAGCAGTTCTTC. This rearrangement joins TRBV6-1 to TRBJ2-1; TRBD2 matches at 9 bases. CDR1 and CDR2 (germline): MNHNS, SASEGT. With 2 bases clipped from V and 1 base from J, the junction kept 6 bases outside the gene matches. This CDR3 is 17 amino acids long.